This T cell receptor (beta chain) derives from a study of graft-versus-host responses after intestinal transplantation. The germline V gene encodes CDR1 MDHEN and CDR2 SYDVKM. V lost 7 bases to trimming and J lost 6 bases, with 19 bases between them. The CDR3 totals 14 residues. Assay used: immunoSEQ multiplex PCR; TCRdb lists only in-frame clones, some missing. Of tens of thousands of clones listed, over 85% are singletons. This clone was recorded only once. The antigen remains undetermined. This sequence joins TRBV28 and TRBJ2-7; TRBD2 is a possible D gene (6 bases). The sequence was obtained from a human donor who was the organ donor for an intestinal transplant. The source material was unstimulated CD8+ T cells sorted from spleen or lymph node cells, sampled before transplant. The CDR3 DNA is TGTGCCAGCACCGCGACTAGATGGTTCGTCGAGCAGTACTTC. This encodes CASTATRWFVEQYF.